These 22 T cell receptor beta chains came from one sample sequenced in a study of CD8+ T cells in alopecia areata. cDNA serving as the sequencing template came from extracted, reverse transcribed RNA. Only in-frame clones appear in the TCRdb table, and some are missing; sequencing was by immunoSEQ multiplex PCR. The sample has 65,000 to 75,000 clones, roughly 44% seen once. The starting material was CD8+ T cells sorted from blood, obtained at week 0. These receptors originate from a human donor with alopecia areata.

This sequence joins TRBV4-1 and TRBJ2-5; maybe TRBD2 (6 bases). The V end lost 4 bases, the J end lost 2 bases, and 17 bases lay between the germline ends. Germline V gene sequence: CDR1 MGHRA, CDR2 YSYEKL. The CDR3 is 16 amino acids. DNA for the CDR3: TGCGCCAGCAGCCCTTGGTGGACGGGGGAACAAGAGACCCAGTACTTC. Translating gives CASSPWWTGEQETQYF.

J is TRBJ1-1 and V is TRBV4-2; D possibly corresponds to TRBD1 (6 bases). The CDR3 runs to 13 residues. Germline values: CDR1 LGHNA, CDR2 YNFKEQ. The V and J ends lost 6 bases and 4 bases respectively, with 12 bases between them. CDR3 region: CASSRTVGTEAFF. CDR3 nucleotides: TGTGCCAGCAGTCGGACAGTCGGCACTGAAGCTTTCTTT.

This clone occurred a few times. Additional DNA sequences in this sample encode the identical CDR3. The chain employs TRBV20-1 and TRBJ2-7; D is unclear. The CDR3 is 11 amino acids. V was cut by 5 bases and J by 3 bases, with 8 bases left in between. Germline loops: CDR1 DFQATT, CDR2 SNEGSKA (reference sequence). This chain's CDR3 is CSAPLYYEQYF. The CDR3 DNA reads TGCAGTGCTCCCTTATACTACGAGCAGTACTTC.

This sequence joins TRBV10-3 and TRBJ2-5; 8 bases align to TRBD2. The CDR3 runs to 15 residues. The junction had 12 bases not matched to a gene; V was cut back by 3 bases and J by 9 bases. The germline V gene encodes CDR1 ENHRY and CDR2 SYGVKD. The DNA for the CDR3 is TGTGCCATCAGTGATACAGCGGGAGACCTCAAGGCCCAGTACTTC. Its protein is CAISDTAGDLKAQYF.

At least ten counts were recorded for this clone. This chain connects TRBV28 to TRBJ2-2; 7 nucleotides match TRBD2. Trimming cost V 5 bases and J 3 bases; bases outside gene matches: 6. CDR3 size: 15 residues. Per germline, CDR1 MDHEN and CDR2 SYDVKM. The CDR3 DNA reads TGTGCCAGCAGTCCAAGCGGGATTTACACCGGGGAGCTGTTTTTT. It encodes CASSPSGIYTGELFF.

The chain couples TRBV27 to TRBJ1-5; the D is unclear. The V and J ends lost 5 bases and 9 bases respectively, with 14 bases between them. Germline V gene lookup returns CDR1 MNHEY and CDR2 SMNVEV (reference sequence). This CDR3 region has 13 residues. Here the CDR3 reads CASSPTEKGPQHF. DNA for the CDR3: TGTGCCAGCAGTCCTACGGAAAAGGGGCCCCAGCATTTT.

The rearrangement links TRBV27 to TRBJ2-3; the D gene is possibly TRBD1 (6 bases). Deletions cut 6 bases from V and 4 bases from J, with 8 bases between. This CDR3 is built from 12 residues. Germline CDR1 is MNHEY and CDR2 is SMNVEV (reference sequence). The CDR3 DNA reads as TGTGCCAGCAGAACAGGGTCAGATACGCAGTATTTT. Translated, it gives CASRTGSDTQYF.

The CDR3 region has the DNA TGCAGCGTTGAGCGGGGGCGGTACGAGCAGTACTTC. It translates to CSVERGRYEQYF. This rearrangement joins TRBV29-1 to TRBJ2-7; D perhaps matches TRBD2 (7 bases). Germline lookup yields CDR1 SQVTM and CDR2 ANQGSEA. The CDR3 sequence is 12 residues long. The germline V and J ends were trimmed by 3 bases and 4 bases, with 10 bases remaining between them.

V usage is TRBV4-1 and J usage is TRBJ2-2; 7 bases line up with TRBD1. Germline CDR1 is MGHRA and CDR2 is YSYEKL. This CDR3 region has 16 residues. V was pared by 5 bases and J by 0 bases, with 6 bases of the junction left unmatched. Here the CDR3 reads CASSKYGTANTGELFF. CDR3 bases: TGCGCCAGCAGCAAGTACGGGACAGCGAACACCGGGGAGCTGTTTTTT.

CDR3 nucleotide sequence: TGTGCCAGCAGTGAAGCGCGCAGCGGGAGTGTAGACACCGGGGAGCTGTTTTTT. Its protein is CASSEARSGSVDTGELFF. The V and J genes are TRBV6-1 and TRBJ2-2, with TRBD2 matching 8 bases. This CDR3 has 18 residues. V trimming: 0 bases; J trimming: 3 bases; junction bases outside the gene matches: 9. Germline V gives CDR1 MNHNS, CDR2 SASEGT.

This clone has a handful of counts. This sequence joins TRBV19 and TRBJ1-5, with D possibly being TRBD1 (5 bases). In germline, CDR1 is LNHDA, CDR2 SQIVND (reference sequence). Trimming took 9 bases from V and 7 from J, leaving 16 bases between them. The CDR3 spans 13 residues. Here the CDR3 reads CASRAGLTQPQHF. As DNA, the CDR3 is TGTGCCAGCCGGGCAGGGTTGACCCAGCCCCAGCATTTT.

This clone turned up a few times. The chain combines TRBV6-5 with TRBJ2-7, with D perhaps TRBD1 (6 bases). CDR1 and CDR2 from the germline V gene are MNHEY and SVGAGI. The CDR3 totals 15 residues. V gave up 0 bases and J gave up 4 bases, with 13 bases separating them. This chain's CDR3 is CASSYSLGRGYEQYF. The CDR3 DNA follows: TGTGCCAGCAGTTACTCGCTGGGAAGGGGGTACGAGCAGTACTTC.

This rearrangement joins TRBV4-1 to TRBJ1-5; D not resolved. CDR3 length: 16 amino acids. The V end was cut by 0 bases, the J end by 0 bases, with 9 bases between. Germline values: CDR1 MGHRA, CDR2 YSYEKL. CDR3 in amino acids: CASSQDPVDSNQPQHF. For the CDR3, the DNA is TGCGCCAGCAGCCAAGATCCTGTAGATAGCAATCAGCCCCAGCATTTT.

The V call is TRBV4-3, the J call TRBJ2-7; 8 nucleotides agree with TRBD2. The CDR3 is made up of 15 amino acids. V shed 4 bases, J shed 7 bases, and the junction held 12 bases outside the gene matches. Germline assignment: CDR1 LGHNA and CDR2 YSLEER. The CDR3 protein is CASSPTDAGGREQYF. DNA for the CDR3: TGCGCCAGCAGCCCAACGGATGCGGGGGGAAGAGAGCAGTACTTC.

The chain combines TRBV29-1 with TRBJ2-1; TRBD2 agrees at 10 bases. V trimming: 5 bases; J trimming: 7 bases; junction bases outside the gene matches: 8. This CDR3 has 14 amino acids. Per germline, CDR1 SQVTM and CDR2 ANQGSEA. The CDR3 sequence: CSVSSGRALNEQFF. The CDR3 coding sequence is TGCAGCGTTTCAAGCGGGAGGGCCTTAAATGAGCAGTTCTTC.

The J gene is TRBJ1-2, the V gene TRBV29-1; TRBD1 might be the D (5 bases). The V end was cut by 2 bases, the J end by 4 bases, with 14 bases between. This CDR3 is built from 14 residues. Germline V gives CDR1 SQVTM, CDR2 ANQGSEA. This CDR3 is CSVETSGTGYGYTF. In DNA, the CDR3 is TGCAGCGTTGAAACATCCGGGACGGGCTATGGCTACACCTTC.

The chain recombines TRBV27 with TRBJ2-7, with TRBD2 as a possible D gene (5 bases). V was trimmed by 6 bases and J by 5 bases, leaving 23 bases between them. Germline V lookup: CDR1 MNHEY, CDR2 SMNVEV (reference sequence). The CDR3 length is 16 residues. CDR3: CASSLLRAEATNEQYF. The CDR3 DNA reads as TGTGCCAGCAGCCTTTTACGAGCGGAGGCGACTAACGAGCAGTACTTC.

V and J are TRBV23-1 and TRBJ2-5; D possibly matches TRBD1 or TRBD2 (5 bases each). TRBV23-1 qualifies as an ORF whose function is uncertain. The CDR3 sequence is 15 residues long. V was shortened by 4 bases and J by 5 bases, with 17 bases between the two germline ends. The CDR3 DNA sequence: TGCGCCAGCAGTCCCACGGGACGCATCAGGGAGACCCAGTACTTC. Translation gives CASSPTGRIRETQYF.

This clone was found a few times. V and J are TRBV6-1 and TRBJ2-7, with TRBD1 identical over 10 bases. Germline CDR1 is MNHNS and CDR2 is SASEGT. The CDR3 loop spans 18 amino acids. J lost 2 bases, V lost 0 bases, and 10 bases had no gene match. The CDR3 sequence: CASSEALSGTGDPYEQYF. CDR3 DNA sequence: TGTGCCAGCAGTGAAGCGCTTTCCGGGACAGGGGACCCCTACGAGCAGTACTTC.

The chain has TRBV25-1 and TRBJ1-4; D ambiguous. V was clipped by 1 base and J by 5 bases, with 11 bases between them. The germline CDR1 and CDR2 sequences are MGHDK and SYGVNS. This CDR3 is built from 15 residues. This CDR3 is CASSEWTEINEKLFF. CDR3 sequence (DNA): TGTGCCAGCAGTGAATGGACTGAAATCAATGAAAAACTGTTTTTT.

The chain recombines TRBV29-1 with TRBJ1-4, with a weak D call TRBD1 (5 bases). The CDR3 is made up of 13 amino acids. V was shortened by 3 bases and J by 4 bases, with 9 bases between the two germline ends. Germline V gene data show CDR1 as SQVTM and CDR2 as ANQGSEA. The CDR3 sequence: CSVEADSNEKLFF. CDR3 DNA sequence: TGCAGCGTTGAGGCAGACAGTAATGAAAAACTGTTTTTT.

This clone was counted between two and nine times. The rearrangement links TRBV29-1 to TRBJ2-7; D is unclear. Per the germline V gene, CDR1 is SQVTM and CDR2 is ANQGSEA. V shed 7 bases and J shed 4 bases, with 11 bases lying between them. The CDR3 consists of 11 residues. The CDR3 sequence is CSARIGYEQYF. CDR3 sequence (DNA): TGCAGCGCCCGAATCGGGTACGAGCAGTACTTC.